The T cell receptor (beta chain) described here comes from a study of blood T cell repertoires in COVID-19. The wider study: From the United States, Italy and Spain came samples of acute and convalescent COVID-19. PBMCs, B-cell-depleted T cells, or T cells provided the cDNA or gDNA that made up the material.

Germline CDR1 and CDR2: SGHRS and YFSETQ. CDR3 size: 14 residues. The V gene end was trimmed by 4 bases and the J gene end by 11 bases; junction bases not matched to a gene: 6. Participants were aged about 18 to 100 years from around 25 US areas. Participant-reported clinical history was the basis for cohort assignment. The protocol was immunoSEQ multiplex PCR, while the TCRdb copy is restricted to in-frame clones and leaves out a portion. The sample holds 250,000 to 350,000 clones, around nine tenths seen once. Sequenced sample: PBMCs or T cells enriched from blood (not recorded which). The receptor was isolated from a woman aged 50 to 60 who had been exposed to COVID-19. The J gene is TRBJ1-4, the V gene TRBV5-1; 12 bases align to TRBD1. CDR3 sequence: CASSPGQGAWKLFF. DNA of the CDR3: TGCGCCAGCAGCCCGGGACAGGGGGCATGGAAACTGTTTTTT. Together with reference TRBV5-1 and TRBJ1-4, the CDR3 gives the full variable domain: KAGVTQTPRYLIKTRGQQVTLSCSPISGHRSVSWYQQTPGQGLQFLFEYFSETQRNKGNFPGRFSGRQFSNSRSEMNVSTLELGDSALYLCASSPGQGAWKLFFGSGTQLSVL.